This T cell receptor (beta chain) derives from a study of beta chain features in type 1 diabetes. J was trimmed by 5 bases and V by 0 bases; bases with no gene match: 5. The CDR3 loop spans 15 amino acids. Germline lookup yields CDR1 KGHSH and CDR2 LQKENI. This clone was picked up many times. The sample carries other DNA sequences with the same CDR3. The authors reverse transcribed all of the isolated RNA, so sequencing captured expressed TCRB transcripts. Naive, central memory and regulatory T cell samples averaged around 3.3 million reads. The repertoire was sequenced with immunoSEQ multiplex PCR; TCRdb's copy has only in-frame clones and lacks some. The sample shows under 200,000 clones, less than 9.5% of them seen only once. Sampling consisted of one heparinised blood draw per donor, averaging around 120 mL. Staining for CD45RO/CCR7/CD25/CD127/CD95/CD27 allowed sorting of CD4+ naive, central memory, regulatory and stem cell-like memory cells.

Sequencing was carried out using central memory CD4+ T cells from blood. The TCR was taken from a woman between 18 and 29 years old in good health. V gene TRBV18 combines with J gene TRBJ2-5; 8 positions match TRBD2. CDR3 loop: CASSPPSGRRETQYF. DNA for the CDR3: TGTGCCAGCTCACCACCGAGCGGGAGAAGGGAGACCCAGTACTTC. The entire variable domain, with the rest obtained from reference TRBV18 and TRBJ2-5, is as follows: NAGVMQNPRHLVRRRGQEARLRCSPMKGHSHVYWYRQLPEEGLKFMVYLQKENIIDESGMPKERFSAEFPKEGPSILRIQQVVRGDSAAYFCASSPPSGRRETQYFGPGTRLLVL.